This entry lists 17 T cell receptor beta chains sequenced from one sample in a study of T cells after yellow fever vaccination. TCRdb reprocessed the 5' RACE reads via MiXCR and lists one record per CDR3 protein. The table lists around 250,000 distinct CDR3 sequences, 6.9% of them singletons, with more than 0.8% in the top ten. The sequenced sample was CD4+ T cells sorted from PBMCs, obtained 15 days after the yellow fever booster vaccination. The receptors were gathered from a young man who received the YFV17D yellow fever vaccine.

A note on this clonotype: Its ends do not fully match the called genes, so a read error is possible. This chain joins TRBV20-1 and TRBJ2-7; 7 bases are shared with TRBD2. The CDR3 contains 18 residues. Germline V gives CDR1 DFQATT, CDR2 SNEGSKA (reference sequence). The CDR3 here is CCAPPRGVPGTTFNEQYF. The CDR3 bases are TGCTGTGCTCCACCCCGGGGGGTCCCAGGGACCACCTTTAACGAGCAGTACTTC.

This clonotype was detected ten times or more. The V gene is TRBV7-3, the J gene TRBJ2-3, with D perhaps matching TRBD1 (6 bases). V was clipped by 5 bases and J by 8 bases, with 17 bases between them. The CDR3 is made up of 14 amino acids. Germline values: CDR1 SGHTA, CDR2 FQGTGA. The chain's CDR3 is CASSPRNRVATQYF. The CDR3 DNA sequence: TGTGCCAGCAGCCCCCGCAACAGGGTTGCTACGCAGTATTTT.

There are many counts of this clonotype. The chain uses TRBV28 and TRBJ2-3, with D maybe TRBD2 (7 bases). V lost 2 bases to trimming and J lost 4 bases, with 16 bases between them. Germline V lookup: CDR1 MDHEN, CDR2 SYDVKM. The CDR3 sequence is 16 residues long. CDR3 nucleotides: TGTGCCAGCAGTTTAGCGGGGGCTGAGGTTGCAGATACGCAGTATTTT. It encodes CASSLAGAEVADTQYF.

The rearrangement uses TRBV6-1 and TRBJ1-6; tentatively, D is TRBD1 (6 bases). V lost 6 bases and J 10 bases, leaving 16 bases between the germline ends. CDR1 is MNHNS and CDR2 is SASEGT in the germline V gene. This CDR3 has 14 residues. DNA of the CDR3: TGTGCCAGCAGCCGACAGGAATTTAAATCACCCCTCCACTTT. It is translated as CASSRQEFKSPLHF.

This clonotype has only a few counts. The chain combines TRBV4-3 with TRBJ1-2; D is unresolved. V was pared by 4 bases and J by 2 bases, with 11 bases between. The CDR3 has 14 residues. Germline V gene data show CDR1 as LGHNA and CDR2 as YSLEER. For the CDR3, the DNA is TGCGCCAGCAGCCTCGCCGGGTGGAACTATGGCTACACCTTC. This sequence encodes CASSLAGWNYGYTF.

The genes are TRBV7-2 and TRBJ2-2; D uncertain. V lost 5 bases, J lost 4 bases, and 14 bases lay in between. The CDR3 totals 15 residues. The V gene's germline CDR1 is SGHTA and CDR2 FQGNSA. The CDR3 spells CASSPALGVTGELFF. The CDR3, as DNA: TGTGCCAGCAGCCCAGCGCTTGGCGTCACCGGGGAGCTGTTTTTT. The entire variable domain, with the rest obtained from reference TRBV7-2 and TRBJ2-2, is as follows: GAGVSQSPSNKVTEKGKDVELRCDPISGHTALYWYRQSLGQGLEFLIYFQGNSAPDKSGLPSDRFSAERTGGSVSTLTIQRTQQEDSAVYLCASSPALGVTGELFFGEGSRLTVL.

This clonotype has only a few counts. The chain combines TRBV5-1 with TRBJ2-1; 13 nucleotides align to TRBD2. CDR3 length: 17 residues. The germline V gene has CDR1 SGHRS and CDR2 YFSETQ. With 2 bases clipped from V and 0 bases from J, the junction kept 2 bases outside the gene matches. CDR3 protein: CASSFRTSGSSYNEQFF. The CDR3 nucleotides are TGCGCCAGCAGCTTTAGGACTAGCGGGAGCTCCTACAATGAGCAGTTCTTC. The full variable domain, with the rest looked up from reference TRBV5-1 and TRBJ2-1, is KAGVTQTPRYLIKTRGQQVTLSCSPISGHRSVSWYQQTPGQGLQFLFEYFSETQRNKGNFPGRFSGRQFSNSRSEMNVSTLELGDSALYLCASSFRTSGSSYNEQFFGPGTRLTVL.

V is TRBV7-6 and J is TRBJ2-2; no clear D. Deletions cut 7 bases from V and 6 bases from J, with 15 bases between. The germline CDR1 and CDR2 sequences are SGHVS and FNYEAQ. The length of the CDR3 is 14 residues. The DNA of the CDR3 is TGTGCCAGCACCATGAGGTCGCCGGCCGGGGAGCTGTTTTTT. Translation: CASTMRSPAGELFF.

The table lists this clonotype with a few counts. The gene calls are TRBV20-1 and TRBJ2-5; D call uncertain. V dropped 5 bases and J dropped 4 bases, with 11 bases sitting between them. This CDR3 comprises 12 residues. Germline V CDR1 and CDR2: DFQATT, SNEGSKA (reference sequence). CDR3 protein: CSARRPPETQYF. DNA for the CDR3: TGCAGTGCTCGGCGGCCCCCAGAGACCCAGTACTTC.

The chain employs TRBV7-2 and TRBJ2-7; D is tentatively TRBD1 or TRBD2 (6 bases each). Germline CDR1 SGHTA, CDR2 FQGNSA. V lost 1 base and J lost 5, with 12 bases in between. CDR3 length: 14 amino acids. The CDR3, as DNA: TGTGCCAGCAGCTTAGGGGGGGCGCGGAACGAGCAGTACTTC. This sequence encodes CASSLGGARNEQYF.

This clonotype came up a few times. The rearrangement joins TRBV12-3 or TRBV12-4 to TRBJ1-2; D is ambiguous. With 3 bases removed from V and 3 bases from J, the gap between germline ends came to 11 bases. The CDR3 has 14 residues. The CDR3 here is CASSLSVGDYGYTF. CDR3 sequence (DNA): TGTGCCAGCAGTTTGAGTGTTGGGGACTATGGCTACACCTTC.

This clonotype showed up many times. V gene TRBV29-1 combines with J gene TRBJ2-1; 9 bases align to TRBD2. J was trimmed by 8 bases and V by 7 bases; bases with no gene match: 12. Germline-derived CDR1 and CDR2 are SQVTM and ANQGSEA. CDR3 length equals 14 residues. The CDR3 DNA follows: TGCAGCGCCGCCTCGAAGCGGGGGGCCGATGAGCAGTTCTTC. Amino acids: CSAASKRGADEQFF.

This clonotype was observed at least ten times. The V call is TRBV20-1, the J call TRBJ2-7; D unclear. The CDR3 is 12 residues long. CDR1 is DFQATT and CDR2 is SNEGSKA in the germline V gene (reference sequence). Trimming shortened V by 4 bases and J by 1 base, and 8 bases separated the two germline ends. CDR3 in DNA: TGCAGTGCTATTGAACAGTCCTACGAGCAGTACTTC. Translation: CSAIEQSYEQYF.

The genes are TRBV7-9 and TRBJ2-7; D unresolved. Trimming stripped 5 bases from V and 6 bases from J, with 11 bases between. The CDR3 is 12 amino acids. Germline loops: CDR1 SEHNR, CDR2 FQNEAQ (reference sequence). The CDR3 reads CASSRDLFEQYF. The CDR3 nucleotides read TGTGCCAGCAGCCGTGATCTGTTCGAGCAGTACTTC.

V and J are TRBV7-9 and TRBJ2-7; 7 bases fit TRBD2. The CDR3 consists of 16 residues. J was trimmed by 0 bases and V by 5 bases; bases with no gene match: 10. In germline, CDR1 is SEHNR, CDR2 FQNEAQ (reference sequence). The CDR3 DNA reads TGTGCCAGCAGCCCGCAAGGGGAGGGCAACTCCTACGAGCAGTACTTC. As protein: CASSPQGEGNSYEQYF.

This clonotype was picked up many times. The V gene is TRBV12-3 or TRBV12-4, the J gene TRBJ1-3, with unresolved D. This CDR3 is 15 amino acids long. The V end lost 7 bases, the J end lost 0 bases, and 13 bases lay between the germline ends. CDR3: CASTPSFGSGNTIYF. In nucleotides, the CDR3 is TGTGCCAGCACCCCATCCTTTGGCTCTGGAAACACCATATATTTT.

This clonotype was observed many times. The chain combines TRBV20-1 with TRBJ1-1; possible D gene TRBD1, 6 bases. This CDR3 is built from 13 residues. Trimming shortened V by 5 bases and J by 1 base, and 11 bases separated the two germline ends. In germline, CDR1 is DFQATT, CDR2 SNEGSKA (reference sequence). The CDR3 protein is CSAPGQSNTEAFF. The CDR3 bases are TGCAGTGCTCCCGGACAGTCGAACACTGAAGCTTTCTTT.